These 7 T cell receptor beta chains were sequenced from one sample in a study of CD8 T cells in ankylosing spondylitis. TCRdb reanalysed the 5' RACE reads using MiXCR and keeps one entry per CDR3 protein. The table shows 200,000 to 300,000 distinct CDR3 sequences, with roughly 32% occurring only once. The sample consisted of blood, either unsorted or a sorted T cell fraction (not recorded which). These receptors all come from a male donor with ankylosing spondylitis or in good health (not recorded which).

The chain links TRBV6-1 to TRBJ2-5; 9 nucleotides align to TRBD1. The germline V gene encodes CDR1 MNHNS and CDR2 SASEGT. The CDR3 length is 15 residues. Trimming took 6 bases from V and 3 from J; bases not matched to a gene: 8. In DNA, the CDR3 is TGTGCCAGCAGCTCAGGCGGGACAGGGAAAGAGACCCAGTACTTC. Translating gives CASSSGGTGKETQYF.

This clonotype has a handful of counts. CDR3 bases: TGTGCCAGCAGCTTTCGTGGGACAGACCTTAGCAAGCAGTACTTC. It yields the protein CASSFRGTDLSKQYF. The chain employs TRBV5-6 and TRBJ2-7, with 7 bases identical to TRBD1. There are 15 residues in the CDR3. J gave up 8 bases and V 2 bases, and 13 bases lay outside the gene matches. The germline V gene has CDR1 SGHDT and CDR2 YYEEEE. The full variable domain, completed using reference TRBV5-6 and TRBJ2-7, is DAGVTQSPTHLIKTRGQQVTLRCSPKSGHDTVSWYQQALGQGPQFIFQYYEEEERQRGNFPDRFSGHQFPNYSSELNVNALLLGDSALYLCASSFRGTDLSKQYFGPGTRLTVT.

The genes are TRBV7-2 and TRBJ2-1; D not resolved. CDR3 length: 13 amino acids. In germline, CDR1 is SGHTA, CDR2 FQGNSA. Trimming removed 5 bases from V and 8 bases from J, with 13 bases in between. CDR3 amino acids: CASSPGRVDEQFF. The CDR3 DNA reads as TGTGCCAGCAGCCCCGGTCGCGTCGATGAGCAGTTCTTC.

The genes are TRBV11-2 and TRBJ1-2; D remains ambiguous. The CDR3 is made up of 15 amino acids. Germline lookup yields CDR1 SGHAT and CDR2 FQNNGV. Trimming left V 0 bases short and J 4 bases short, with 12 bases between. CDR3: CASSLDANWGYGYTF. The DNA of the CDR3 is TGTGCCAGCAGCTTAGATGCCAACTGGGGCTATGGCTACACCTTC.

J is TRBJ2-1 and V is TRBV10-3; 8 bases map to TRBD1. The germline CDR1 and CDR2 sequences are ENHRY and SYGVKD. This CDR3 spans 13 amino acids. V gave up 7 bases and J gave up 3 bases; unmatched junction bases: 2. The CDR3: CAIMDRDYNEQFF. For the CDR3, the DNA is TGTGCCATCATGGACAGGGACTACAATGAGCAGTTCTTC.

This sequence joins TRBV3-1 and TRBJ2-4, with D possibly being TRBD2 (5 bases). Deletions cut 3 bases from V and 7 bases from J, with 16 bases between. Germline V CDR1 and CDR2: LGHDT, YNNKEL (reference sequence). The CDR3 runs to 15 residues. This chain's CDR3 is CASSQREVMGNIQYF. Here the CDR3 DNA reads TGTGCCAGCAGCCAGAGGGAAGTGATGGGTAACATTCAGTACTTC.

The chain couples TRBV6-5 to TRBJ1-1; 7 nucleotides match TRBD1. CDR1 is MNHEY and CDR2 is SVGAGI in the germline V gene. There are 15 residues in the CDR3. With 4 bases clipped from V and 5 bases from J, the junction kept 10 bases outside the gene matches. This CDR3 is CASSFRQGLSTEAFF. The CDR3 region has the DNA TGTGCCAGCAGTTTTCGACAGGGTCTTTCGACTGAAGCTTTCTTT.